This T cell receptor (beta chain) was found in a study of neurological immune-mediated disorders. Overall study results and limits: One related-CDR3 cluster, which may be a signature, held the repertoires of 18 of 34 multiple sclerosis patients after phylogenetic grouping. There was no clinical or MRI feature that showed an association with the multiple sclerosis repertoire cluster.

This clonotype showed up many times. Its target is unknown. For the unsorted libraries, 2 million PBMCs stored at -80 C served as input. Losses at the gene ends were 3 bases for V and 6 bases for J; bases not matched to a gene: 2. In germline, CDR1 is SNHLY, CDR2 FYNNEI. This CDR3 is 15 amino acids long. As for the cDNA, it was generated by 5'RACE with 10-nucleotide random UMIs. Via MiXCR, TCRdb re-called the 5' RACE reads, giving one row per CDR3 protein. The sample lists 45,000 to 50,000 distinct CDR3 sequences, 4.5% seen once, with 5.5% to 6% in the top ten. The receptor was isolated from a woman aged 60-75 years with multiple sclerosis. The chain links TRBV2 to TRBJ2-1; 13 nucleotides line up with TRBD2. Source material: PBMCs. Here the CDR3 DNA reads TGTGCCAGCAGTGATGGACTAGCGGGGGTCAATGAGCAGTTCTTC. Amino acids: CASSDGLAGVNEQFF.